This T cell receptor (beta chain) is drawn from a study of memory CD4+ T cells and cytomegalovirus serostatus. Germline CDR1 SGHRS, CDR2 YFSETQ. V lost 0 bases and J lost 0, with 9 bases in between. The CDR3 loop spans 15 amino acids. The sort gate was single viable CD3+CD4+CD8-CD45RO+ cells for memory CD4+ T cells. CMV serostatus came from serum IgG against pp150, pp28, p38, p52. Positive selection with CD4 microbeads enriched total CD4+ T cells. Sequencing used immunoSEQ multiplex PCR; TCRdb keeps in-frame clones, though not all of them. The sample includes 45,000 to 50,000 clones, about three quarters of them seen just once.

This TCR was recovered from an adult in good health and CMV-seronegative. Material: memory CD4+ T cells from blood. This rearrangement joins TRBV5-1 to TRBJ1-1; D ambiguous. As DNA, the CDR3 is TGCGCCAGCAGCTTGGATGCGGGTATGAACACTGAAGCTTTCTTT. Translation gives CASSLDAGMNTEAFF.